This T cell receptor beta chain was identified during a study of T cells in localized non-small cell lung cancer. The study, taken as a whole, reports: Among the top 100 tumor clones, a median about 58 appeared in adjacent lung. Heterogeneity remains possible, as sequencing covered one tumor region only. It was uninvolved adjacent lung that showed the highest T cell clonality, exceeding tumor. Longer overall survival associated with higher blood T cell density; shorter survival with higher adjacent-lung clonality.

V was trimmed by 5 bases and J by 8 bases, leaving 13 bases between them. The CDR3 totals 13 residues. Germline-derived CDR1 and CDR2 are MNHGY and SAAAGT. Clones were sequenced by immunoSEQ multiplex PCR, and TCRdb holds only the in-frame ones, with some missing. The profile shows roughly 5,100 clones, 28% of them singletons. Worth noting for this clone: Its specificity is unknown.

The starting material was lung tumor tissue, obtained before any cancer treatment. The sequence was obtained from a female donor older than 55 with stage I lung adenocarcinoma. The V call is TRBV6-8, the J call TRBJ1-3; maybe TRBD1 (5 bases). CDR3 sequence: CASSGIRAYTIYF. For the CDR3, the DNA is TGTGCCAGCAGTGGGATCAGGGCGTACACCATATATTTT.